The 29 T cell receptor beta chains reported below all come from one sample, sequenced in a study of metastatic and nonmetastatic thyroid tumors (dated by TCRdb to the early 2020s). None of the patients had been given any treatment before thyroid surgery. Libraries were built with PCR. Sequenced using an Illumina HiSeq 4000. Starting from the raw public reads, TCRdb applied fastp trimming at Q25, assembled clones with MiXCR and retained in-frame beta chains. This sample lists some 15,000 clones; around 20% were detected once. Roughly 13% of the sample belongs to the ten largest clones. The sample was blood. The receptors derive from a female donor with papillary thyroid cancer or a benign thyroid nodule (not recorded which). Some clones in this sample may be carry-over from other donors' samples.

This clone was detected only a few times. The chain recombines TRBV28 with TRBJ2-1; no clear D gene. Germline V gene sequence: CDR1 MDHEN, CDR2 SYDVKM. This CDR3 comprises 13 residues. With 6 bases removed from V and 6 bases from J, the gap between germline ends came to 12 bases. CDR3 sequence reads: CASRPDIFNEQFF. CDR3 coding DNA: TGTGCCAGCAGGCCCGACATTTTCAATGAGCAGTTCTTC.

This clone appeared many times. V is TRBV24-1 and J is TRBJ2-3, with unresolved D. The CDR3 spans 14 residues. Germline CDR1 and CDR2: KGHDR and SFDVKD. With 10 bases removed from V and 2 bases from J, the gap between germline ends came to 15 bases. The CDR3 bases are TGTGCCACGCGAAGCCAATCCCCCACAGATACGCAGTATTTT. It translates to CATRSQSPTDTQYF.

This clone was counted a few times. This chain uses TRBV6-1 with TRBJ1-2; TRBD1 aligns across 8 bases. The V gene end was trimmed by 1 base and the J gene end by 0 bases; junction bases not matched to a gene: 1. CDR3 length: 15 amino acids. Germline lookup yields CDR1 MNHNS and CDR2 SASEGT. CDR3 bases: TGTGCCAGCAGTGAAGGGACAGGGCCTAACTATGGCTACACCTTC. As protein: CASSEGTGPNYGYTF.

The chain is built from TRBV10-1 and TRBJ2-1; TRBD1 matches at 8 bases. The V and J ends lost 0 bases and 7 bases, in that order; junction bases with no gene match: 2. The CDR3 extends over 14 amino acids. The germline V gene encodes CDR1 WNHNN and CDR2 SYGVQD (reference sequence). DNA for the CDR3: TGCGCCAGCAGTGAGTCGGGACAGGTGAATGAGCAGTTCTTC. Translated: CASSESGQVNEQFF.

J is TRBJ2-3 and V is TRBV20-1, with D hard to call. Trimming removed 8 bases at V and 3 bases at J, with 15 bases between. CDR3 length: 13 residues. From germline, CDR1 is DFQATT and CDR2 SNEGSKA (reference sequence). The CDR3 bases are TGCAGTCCGCAAGTCCCAGAGACAGATACGCAGTATTTT. It specifies CSPQVPETDTQYF.

Many counts were recorded for this clone. This rearrangement joins TRBV19 to TRBJ2-5; 9 bases agree with TRBD2. Germline V gene data show CDR1 as LNHDA and CDR2 as SQIVND (reference sequence). The CDR3 is 15 residues long. Trimming removed 3 bases from V and 4 bases from J; junction bases left unmatched: 6. CDR3 sequence: CASSIILAGVETQYF. CDR3 nucleotides: TGTGCCAGTAGTATCATTTTAGCGGGAGTAGAGACCCAGTACTTC. Variable domain in full (rest from reference TRBV19 and TRBJ2-5): DGGITQSPKYLFRKEGQNVTLSCEQNLNHDAMYWYRQDPGQGLRLIYYSQIVNDFQKGDIAEGYSVSREKKESFPLTVTSAQKNPTAFYLCASSIILAGVETQYFGPGTRLLVL.

This clone was observed at least ten times. The gene calls are TRBV5-1 and TRBJ2-5; 9 bases agree with TRBD1. Trimming cost V 7 bases and J 4 bases; bases outside gene matches: 8. The CDR3 extends over 14 amino acids. The V gene's germline CDR1 is SGHRS and CDR2 YFSETQ. The CDR3 DNA reads as TGCGCCAGCGGCGATCCACAGGGGGCAGAGACCCAGTACTTC. Its protein is CASGDPQGAETQYF.

This clone was seen a handful of times. This chain's CDR3 is CASSPRQGDQYF. DNA for the CDR3: TGTGCCAGCAGTCCCCGACAGGGAGACCAGTACTTC. J is TRBJ2-7 and V is TRBV28, with 7 bases lining up with TRBD1. CDR1 is MDHEN, CDR2 SYDVKM, per germline. V was clipped by 5 bases and J by 10 bases; unmatched bases: 8. The CDR3 extends over 12 amino acids.

The V gene is TRBV2, the J gene TRBJ2-7; 8 bases are a match to TRBD2. Per germline, CDR1 SNHLY and CDR2 FYNNEI. After removal of 7 bases from V and 3 bases from J, the junction contained 14 bases not matched to a gene. This CDR3 region has 16 residues. The CDR3 spells CASTRERELGFYEQYF. In DNA form, the CDR3 reads TGTGCCAGCACAAGAGAGCGGGAGCTTGGTTTCTACGAGCAGTACTTC.

V usage is TRBV9 and J usage is TRBJ2-7, with 9 nucleotides matching TRBD1. There are 16 residues in the CDR3. Germline CDR1 SGDLS, CDR2 YYNGEE. Trimming cost V 6 bases and J 2 bases; bases outside gene matches: 12. Written as DNA, the CDR3 is TGTGCCAGCATCCCCAAAATGTGGGACAGGGCCTACGAGCAGTACTTC. Residues: CASIPKMWDRAYEQYF.

This clone was seen many times. The chain carries TRBV7-9 and TRBJ2-7; 7 nucleotides align to TRBD2. J was trimmed by 3 bases and V by 5 bases; bases with no gene match: 10. CDR1 is SEHNR, CDR2 FQNEAQ, per germline (reference sequence). This CDR3 has 15 residues. CDR3 nucleotide sequence: TGTGCCAGCAGCCCCCCGGGGGGAACCGACTACGAGCAGTACTTC. Translation gives CASSPPGGTDYEQYF.

This clone appeared many times. This chain uses TRBV13 with TRBJ1-6, with D uncertain. CDR1 is PRHDT, CDR2 FYEKMQ, per germline (reference sequence). V was pared by 2 bases and J by 0 bases, with 8 bases between. This CDR3 contains 16 residues. The CDR3 region has the DNA TGTGCCAGCAGCTTATCCCATAGCTCCTATAATTCACCCCTCCACTTT. This encodes CASSLSHSSYNSPLHF.

This sequence joins TRBV5-1 and TRBJ1-2, with 7 bases lining up with TRBD1. The CDR3 runs 13 residues. Losses at the gene ends were 6 bases for V and 7 bases for J; bases not matched to a gene: 9. CDR1 and CDR2 (germline): SGHRS, YFSETQ. The CDR3 is CASTRWAGGGYTF. CDR3 in DNA: TGCGCCAGCACCCGCTGGGCAGGGGGTGGCTACACCTTC.

This clone was seen a handful of times. This chain joins TRBV4-1 and TRBJ1-5, with TRBD1 identical over 8 bases. V shed 1 base and J 9 bases; nucleotides not matched to a gene: 8. The length of the CDR3 is 15 residues. The V gene's germline CDR1 is MGHRA and CDR2 YSYEKL. The CDR3 loop reads CASSQGTGYRLPQHF. CDR3 DNA sequence: TGCGCCAGCAGCCAAGGGACAGGGTATCGATTGCCCCAGCATTTT.

This clone is medium-sized within its sample. This sequence joins TRBV6-1 and TRBJ2-1, with 8 bases aligning to TRBD2. Looked up from germline, CDR1 is MNHNS and CDR2 is SASEGT. J was trimmed by 8 bases and V by 5 bases; bases with no gene match: 14. CDR3 length: 16 amino acids. As DNA, the CDR3 is TGTGCCAGCAGTCCCGGGGGGGCAGGACCGGGGGATGAGCAGTTCTTC. Its translation: CASSPGGAGPGDEQFF.

At least ten counts were recorded for this clone. The gene calls are TRBV7-2 and TRBJ1-2; 9 bases match TRBD1. With 1 base clipped from V and 4 bases from J, the junction kept 4 bases outside the gene matches. The CDR3 runs to 15 residues. Germline V gene sequence: CDR1 SGHTA, CDR2 FQGNSA. The CDR3 protein is CASSLVSTGGYGYTF. The CDR3 DNA is TGTGCCAGCAGCTTAGTCTCGACAGGGGGCTATGGCTACACCTTC. Full variable domain (missing parts from reference TRBV7-2 and TRBJ1-2): GAGVSQSPSNKVTEKGKDVELRCDPISGHTALYWYRQSLGQGLEFLIYFQGNSAPDKSGLPSDRFSAERTGGSVSTLTIQRTQQEDSAVYLCASSLVSTGGYGYTFGSGTRLTVV.

Many counts were recorded for this clone. The chain has TRBV20-1 and TRBJ2-1, with TRBD2 matching 9 bases. Germline CDR1 DFQATT, CDR2 SNEGSKA (reference sequence). The CDR3 spans 18 residues. The junction had 16 bases not matched to a gene; V was cut back by 5 bases and J by 2 bases. CDR3 sequence (DNA): TGCAGTGCTCTCGACGACAATGTAGCGGGGGTACCCTACAATGAGCAGTTCTTC. Protein product: CSALDDNVAGVPYNEQFF.

This clone was counted many times. Other DNA sequences from this sample encode an identical CDR3 as well. The DNA for the CDR3 is TGTGCCAGCAGCCCGTCCGTTGACTCCTACGAGCAGTACTTC. As protein: CASSPSVDSYEQYF. This sequence joins TRBV5-4 and TRBJ2-7; D ambiguous. The germline V gene has CDR1 SGHNT and CDR2 YYREEE (reference sequence). The germline V and J ends were trimmed by 4 bases and 0 bases, with 11 bases remaining between them. This CDR3 spans 14 amino acids. The full variable domain, in which reference TRBV5-4 and TRBJ2-7 provide the parts outside the CDR3, is ETGVTQSPTHLIKTRGQQVTLRCSSQSGHNTVSWYQQALGQGPQFIFQYYREEENGRGNFPPRFSGLQFPNYSSELNVNALELDDSALYLCASSPSVDSYEQYFGPGTRLTVT.

The sample holds many counts of this clone. The chain has TRBV20-1 and TRBJ1-3; a weak D match, TRBD1 (5 bases). This CDR3 has 13 amino acids. Germline CDR1 reads DFQATT; CDR2 reads SNEGSKA (reference sequence). The V and J ends lost 3 bases and 3 bases respectively, with 9 bases between them. CDR3 nucleotide sequence: TGCAGTGCTAGGGAGGGGTTTGGAAACACCATATATTTT. As protein: CSAREGFGNTIYF.

This clone is judged medium-sized. The gene calls are TRBV12-3 or TRBV12-4 and TRBJ2-7, with D maybe TRBD2 (5 bases). The CDR3 loop spans 13 amino acids. V gave up 3 bases and J gave up 3 bases, with 9 bases separating them. The CDR3 sequence: CASSFRDNYEQYF. The CDR3 DNA reads as TGTGCCAGCAGTTTTCGGGATAACTACGAGCAGTACTTC.

This clone appeared many times. V is TRBV4-3 and J is TRBJ1-3, with D possibly matching TRBD1 (6 bases). This CDR3 spans 15 amino acids. CDR1 is LGHNA and CDR2 is YSLEER in the germline V gene. Trimming removed 0 bases at V and 4 bases at J, with 10 bases between. CDR3 bases: TGCGCCAGCAGCCAAGAAGGGGGGGCAGGAAACACCATATATTTT. It translates to CASSQEGGAGNTIYF.

By share, this clone counts as medium-sized (0.01 to 0.1%). The chain couples TRBV19 to TRBJ2-3; 11 bases fit TRBD2. Germline CDR1 is LNHDA and CDR2 is SQIVND (reference sequence). Trimming took 5 bases from V and 4 from J; bases not matched to a gene: 8. This CDR3 has 16 amino acids. For the CDR3, the DNA is TGTGCCAGTAGTGACCGACTAGCGGGAAGTCCAGATACGCAGTATTTT. This sequence encodes CASSDRLAGSPDTQYF.

This clone showed up many times. This same CDR3 is encoded by further DNA sequences in the sample. Written as DNA, the CDR3 is TGCAGTAGGCAGGGTTTAGATACGCAGTATTTT. Its translation: CSRQGLDTQYF. V usage is TRBV20-1 and J usage is TRBJ2-3; D is perhaps TRBD1 (5 bases). CDR1 is DFQATT and CDR2 is SNEGSKA in the germline V gene (reference sequence). With 8 bases removed from V and 5 bases from J, the gap between germline ends came to 11 bases. The CDR3 runs to 11 residues.

This clone was counted many times. The chain recombines TRBV4-3 with TRBJ1-1; D may be TRBD1 (6 bases). Germline V lookup: CDR1 LGHNA, CDR2 YSLEER. This CDR3 comprises 15 residues. V lost 4 bases and J 1 base, leaving 13 bases between the germline ends. Here the CDR3 reads CASSRSQGWNTEAFF. The CDR3 DNA is TGCGCCAGCAGCCGCTCACAGGGATGGAACACTGAAGCTTTCTTT.

The rearrangement joins TRBV20-1 to TRBJ2-2, with 7 bases that match TRBD2. The germline V gene has CDR1 DFQATT and CDR2 SNEGSKA (reference sequence). This CDR3 spans 17 amino acids. V lost 0 bases, J lost 3 bases, and 10 bases stayed unmatched. The CDR3 is CSARDALYGGDTGELFF. Here the CDR3 DNA reads TGCAGTGCTAGAGATGCCCTTTATGGGGGGGACACCGGGGAGCTGTTTTTT.

The chain combines TRBV12-3 or TRBV12-4 with TRBJ2-7; unclear D gene. The CDR3 is 15 residues long. V shed 6 bases and J shed 5 bases, with 20 bases lying between them. DNA of the CDR3: TGTGCCAGCAGCCAAGGCTGGGGTTCCCAAGACGAGCAGTACTTC. This sequence encodes CASSQGWGSQDEQYF.

This clone has at least ten counts. The V gene is TRBV9, the J gene TRBJ1-6, with 8 bases lining up with TRBD1. Germline values: CDR1 SGDLS, CDR2 YYNGEE. J was trimmed by 7 bases and V by 3 bases; bases with no gene match: 9. The length of the CDR3 is 16 residues. CDR3 in DNA: TGTGCCAGCAGCGGACCTTTGACAGGGGTGAATTCACCCCTCCACTTT. Translated: CASSGPLTGVNSPLHF.

The V gene is TRBV27, the J gene TRBJ2-3; D is possibly TRBD2 (6 bases). Germline V CDR1 and CDR2: MNHEY, SMNVEV (reference sequence). The V end was cut by 7 bases, the J end by 0 bases, with 14 bases between. This CDR3 region has 15 residues. This CDR3 is CASTQLATSTDTQYF. CDR3 DNA: TGTGCCAGCACCCAACTAGCAACAAGCACAGATACGCAGTATTTT.

This clone was observed at least ten times. J is TRBJ2-1 and V is TRBV2, with TRBD2 as a possible D gene (5 bases). Trimming removed 2 bases at V and 6 bases at J, with 17 bases between. The CDR3 extends over 16 amino acids. Per the germline V gene, CDR1 is SNHLY and CDR2 is FYNNEI. In nucleotides, the CDR3 is TGTGCCAGCAGTGAAAACCAACTAGTAACCTTCAATGAGCAGTTCTTC. Protein sequence: CASSENQLVTFNEQFF.